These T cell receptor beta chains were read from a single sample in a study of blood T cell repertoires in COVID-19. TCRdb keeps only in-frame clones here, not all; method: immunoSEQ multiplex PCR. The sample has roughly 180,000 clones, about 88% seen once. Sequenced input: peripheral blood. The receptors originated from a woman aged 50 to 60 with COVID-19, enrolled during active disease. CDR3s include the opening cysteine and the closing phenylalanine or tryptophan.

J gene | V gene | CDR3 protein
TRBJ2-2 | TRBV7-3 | CASSTWDKANTGELFF
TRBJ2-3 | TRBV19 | CASSQTGGASTDTQYF
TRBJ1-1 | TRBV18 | CASSPQGRGLTEAFF
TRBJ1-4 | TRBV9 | CASSPRGTGPTNEKLFF
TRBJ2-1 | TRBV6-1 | CASSEAYGTSSYNEQFF
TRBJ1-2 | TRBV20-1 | CSASDYRGYTF
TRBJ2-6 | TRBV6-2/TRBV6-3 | CASSWGKETGANVLTF
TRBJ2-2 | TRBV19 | CASRAGGLNTGELFF
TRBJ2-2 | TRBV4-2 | CASSQELAGGSGELFF
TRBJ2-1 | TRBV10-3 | CAISESLNEQFF
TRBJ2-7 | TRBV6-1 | CASSEGLAGGEQYF